This paragraph reports one TCR beta chain. This record belongs to a study of blood T cell repertoires in COVID-19. The V gene lost 0 bases and the J gene lost 0 bases, with 12 bases spanning the gap. Germline V gene lookup returns CDR1 MNHEY and CDR2 SVGEGT. This CDR3 comprises 16 residues. Clones were sequenced by immunoSEQ multiplex PCR, and TCRdb holds only the in-frame ones, with some missing. Of around 210,000 clones listed, around 88% were seen once; the top ten hold 1.5%. This sequence was found in a man younger than 35 with active or convalescent COVID-19. The sample taken for sequencing was peripheral blood. This chain uses TRBV6-2 or TRBV6-3 with TRBJ2-7; unclear D gene. CDR3 DNA: TGTGCCAGCAGTTACTCGAGCGAACCCCTCTCCTACGAGCAGTACTTC. Translation: CASSYSSEPLSYEQYF.